The 32 T cell receptor beta chains below were found in one sample sequenced in a study of tumor-infiltrating lymphocytes in primary liver carcinoma. In addition to blood RNA drawn from unsorted whole blood, germline DNA was extracted. The template, roughly 510 ng total RNA, yielded TCR beta cDNA made with a constant-region primer. The TCR beta library was amplified through three nested multiplex PCR rounds in a modified ARM-PCR procedure. The first two PCR rounds used TRBV1-TRBV30 forward primers with a C-beta reverse primer, 10 to 11 cycles each. One entry per CDR3 protein results from TCRdb running MiXCR on the multiplex PCR reads. The sample has 300,000 to 350,000 distinct CDR3 sequences, 45% to 70% seen once; the top ten hold about a sixth. Sample: peripheral blood. The receptors originated from a woman aged 25 to 45 with primary liver carcinoma and hepatitis B virus infection.

This clonotype appeared many times. The chain employs TRBV11-2 and TRBJ2-1, with TRBD2 matching over 7 bases. The CDR3 totals 14 residues. In germline, CDR1 is SGHAT, CDR2 FQNNGV. V lost 5 bases to trimming and J lost 3 bases; unmatched junction nucleotides: 4. The CDR3, as DNA: TGTGCCAGCAGCCTGAGCGGGATCTACAATGAGCAGTTCTTC. Its protein is CASSLSGIYNEQFF.

The J gene is TRBJ1-1, the V gene TRBV7-8; no firm D call. Trimming removed 6 bases from V and 0 bases from J, with 11 bases in between. The CDR3 contains 14 residues. The V gene's germline CDR1 is SGHVS and CDR2 FQNEAQ. CDR3 in amino acids: CASRPDGMNTEAFF. CDR3 nucleotide sequence: TGTGCCAGCAGACCAGACGGGATGAACACTGAAGCTTTCTTT.

This clonotype came up once. A much larger clone lies one base from this, so it may be a read error. V is TRBV6-6 and J is TRBJ2-1; D perhaps matches TRBD2 (6 bases). CDR3 length: 15 residues. Trimming took off 6 bases at V and 5 bases at J, with 17 bases between the two ends. Germline V gene data show CDR1 as MNHNY and CDR2 as SVGAGI (reference sequence). The CDR3 loop reads CASSPNGSRDNEQFF. The CDR3 DNA reads as TGTGCCAGCAGCCCTAACGGGAGTCGGGACAATGAGCAGTTCTTC.

This clonotype was observed a few times. The chain combines TRBV5-6 with TRBJ1-4; D is uncertain. Trimming took off 6 bases at V and 8 bases at J, with 14 bases between the two ends. Germline CDR1 SGHDT, CDR2 YYEEEE. This CDR3 has 13 residues. CDR3 loop: CASTQRLGEKLFF. CDR3 nucleotides: TGTGCCAGCACCCAACGCCTGGGCGAAAAACTGTTTTTT.

This clonotype was picked up one time. The junction departs from germline at one end; a sequencing error may be responsible. The rearrangement uses TRBV11-2 and TRBJ2-1; the D gene could be TRBD1 or TRBD2 (5 bases each). CDR3 length: 13 residues. Germline V gene sequence: CDR1 SGHAT, CDR2 FQNNGV. CDR3 sequence reads: CASGLGVANEQFF. Here the CDR3 DNA reads TGCGCCAGCGGCTTAGGGGTGGCTAATGAGCAGTTCTTC.

A remark on this clonotype: A much bigger clone sits one base away, suggesting this may be a read error. V is TRBV29-1 and J is TRBJ1-5, with 8 bases identical to TRBD1. The CDR3 loop spans 13 amino acids. From germline, CDR1 is SQVTM and CDR2 ANQGSEA. Losses at the gene ends were 7 bases for V and 6 bases for J; bases not matched to a gene: 8. CDR3 nucleotide sequence: TGCAGCGCTATAGGACAGGGAGGTCAGCCCCAGCATTTT. This codes for CSAIGQGGQPQHF. Complete variable domain (other parts from reference TRBV29-1 and TRBJ1-5): SAVISQKPSRDICQRGTSLTIQCQVDSQVTMMFWYRQQPGQSLTLIATANQGSEATYESGFVIDKFPISRPNLTFSTLTVSNMSPEDSSIYLCSAIGQGGQPQHFGDGTRLSIL.

With regard to this clonotype: The junction shows a germline mismatch at one end, possibly a read error. The CDR3 spells CANSYSTGGTIYF. The DNA for the CDR3 is TGTGCCAACAGTTACTCGACGGGGGGCACCATATATTTT. The chain couples TRBV6-5 to TRBJ1-3; TRBD1 is a possible D gene (5 bases). Per germline, CDR1 MNHEY and CDR2 SVGAGI. The CDR3 totals 13 residues.

Regarding this clonotype: A much larger clone differs from this one at a single base, so this may be a read error. The chain joins TRBV12-5 to TRBJ2-1; TRBD2 agrees at 8 bases. Unmatched junction bases numbered 7, after V lost 7 bases and J lost 8 bases. Germline V gene data show CDR1 as LGHNT and CDR2 as FRNRAP. The CDR3 has 13 residues. The CDR3 is CASVSAGDDEQFF. For the CDR3, the DNA is TGTGCTAGTGTCTCAGCGGGAGACGATGAGCAGTTCTTC.

This clonotype came up many times. This chain connects TRBV12-3 or TRBV12-4 to TRBJ1-2, with D perhaps TRBD1 (5 bases). This CDR3 spans 13 amino acids. Trimming removed 2 bases from V and 2 bases from J, with 6 bases in between. The CDR3 spells CASSLRTNYGYTF. CDR3 coding DNA: TGTGCCAGCAGTTTAAGGACAAACTATGGCTACACCTTC.

As for this clonotype: A much larger clone sits a single nucleotide away, making a read error possible. J is TRBJ2-4 and V is TRBV7-8; D ambiguous. The germline V gene has CDR1 SGHVS and CDR2 FQNEAQ. The CDR3 is 16 residues long. DNA for the CDR3: TGTGCCAGCGGCTTGGGGAAAGGGCTAGCCAAAAACATTCAGTACTTC. Translation gives CASGLGKGLAKNIQYF.

A note on this clonotype: Possible read error: a much larger clone is one base away. The genes are TRBV6-5 and TRBJ1-2; D not resolved. Trimming took 6 bases from V and 1 from J, leaving 9 bases between them. CDR3 size: 13 residues. Germline V gene data show CDR1 as MNHEY and CDR2 as SVGAGI. CDR3 sequence (DNA): TGTGCCAGCAGGCTGCTAGTTAACTATGGCTACACCTTC. Translated, it gives CASRLLVNYGYTF.

This chain uses TRBV12-3 or TRBV12-4 with TRBJ1-5; D remains ambiguous. The length of the CDR3 is 14 residues. V was clipped by 5 bases and J by 1 base, with 9 bases between them. The chain's CDR3 is CASSLPVSNQPQHF. CDR3 bases: TGTGCCAGCAGTCTCCCGGTGAGCAATCAGCCCCAGCATTTT.

The V and J genes are TRBV7-9 and TRBJ1-4; TRBD1 agrees at 8 bases. This CDR3 has 14 residues. With 5 bases clipped from V and 3 bases from J, the junction kept 2 bases outside the gene matches. Looked up from germline, CDR1 is SEHNR and CDR2 is FQNEAQ (reference sequence). This chain's CDR3 is CASSQGAANEKLFF. In DNA, the CDR3 is TGTGCCAGCAGCCAGGGGGCGGCTAATGAAAAACTGTTTTTT.

This chain uses TRBV11-1 with TRBJ2-7; TRBD1 is a possible D gene (6 bases). This CDR3 contains 14 residues. CDR1 and CDR2 (germline): SGHAT, FQDESV (reference sequence). V lost 9 bases, J lost 7 bases, and 22 bases lay in between. The CDR3 loop is CARTSRTDPTEQYF. CDR3 in DNA: TGTGCCAGGACCTCCAGGACAGATCCTACGGAGCAGTACTTC. The variable domain in full, completed from reference TRBV11-1 and TRBJ2-7, reads EAEVAQSPRYKITEKSQAVAFWCDPISGHATLYWYRQILGQGPELLVQFQDESVVDDSQLPKDRFSAERLKGVDSTLKIQPAELGDSAMYLCARTSRTDPTEQYFGPGTRLTVT.

V is TRBV5-5 and J is TRBJ2-3; D is perhaps TRBD1 or TRBD2 (5 bases each). The CDR3 runs 15 residues. V was cut by 3 bases and J by 2 bases, with 13 bases left in between. Germline V CDR1 and CDR2: SGHKS, YYEKEE (reference sequence). In nucleotides, the CDR3 is TGTGCCAGCAGCTCTAGCCTACAGGACACAGATACGCAGTATTTT. Translated, it gives CASSSSLQDTDTQYF.

This clonotype has a handful of counts. The CDR3, as DNA: TGTGCCAGCAGCCAAGCCCAGGGGCCCACCGGGGAGCTGTTTTTT. Amino acid sequence: CASSQAQGPTGELFF. The gene calls are TRBV14 and TRBJ2-2, with D maybe TRBD1 (6 bases). V gave up 1 base and J gave up 4 bases, with 10 bases separating them. Germline-derived CDR1 and CDR2 are SGHDN and FVKESK. This CDR3 contains 15 residues.

Concerning this clonotype: Relative to the germline gene, one junction end is altered; a read error may explain this. This chain joins TRBV4-1 and TRBJ2-1; perhaps TRBD2 as D (6 bases). Looked up from germline, CDR1 is MGHRA and CDR2 is YSYEKL. The CDR3 loop spans 13 amino acids. The CDR3: CASSQDYYSELFF. CDR3 nucleotide sequence: TGCGCCAGCAGCCAGGACTACTACAGTGAGCTGTTCTTC.

Of note for this clonotype: With a much larger clone just one base away, this may be a read error. This chain joins TRBV12-3 or TRBV12-4 and TRBJ2-3, with D perhaps matching TRBD1 or TRBD2 (5 bases each). The CDR3 consists of 16 residues. CDR3 bases: TGTGCCAGCAGTCGAACATCGGGCGGACTCACAGGTACGCAGTATTTT. This sequence encodes CASSRTSGGLTGTQYF.

This clonotype came up a few times. The chain uses TRBV19 and TRBJ2-1, with 9 bases identical to TRBD2. V lost 7 bases and J lost 8; bases outside the gene matches: 6. The CDR3 length is 13 residues. Germline CDR1 is LNHDA and CDR2 is SQIVND (reference sequence). The CDR3 DNA follows: TGTGCCAGTACGTCTAGCGGGGAGTATGAGCAGTTCTTC. Its translation is CASTSSGEYEQFF.

This clonotype occurred once. A much larger clone differs from this one at a single base, so this may be a read error. The chain couples TRBV29-1 to TRBJ2-1, with D perhaps TRBD1 or TRBD2 (6 bases each). In germline, CDR1 is SQVTM, CDR2 ANQGSEA. This CDR3 spans 13 amino acids. CDR3 bases: TGCAGCGTGTTAGGGGGGCTAGGCAATGGGCAGTTCTTC. It specifies CSVLGGLGNGQFF.

The J gene is TRBJ1-2, the V gene TRBV7-8; no clear D. This CDR3 is 12 amino acids long. Between the trimmed V and J ends, which lost 5 bases and 3 bases, there was a span of 7 bases. From germline, CDR1 is SGHVS and CDR2 FQNEAQ. CDR3 coding DNA: TGTGCCAGCAGCGAGGAACACTATGGCTACACCTTC. Translating gives CASSEEHYGYTF.

This clonotype came up many times. V is TRBV12-3 or TRBV12-4 and J is TRBJ1-3; 7 bases are a match to TRBD1. The CDR3 has 17 residues. J lost 0 bases, V lost 5 bases, and 10 bases had no gene match. The CDR3 protein is CASSPAGTAFSGNTIYF. Written as DNA, the CDR3 is TGTGCCAGCAGTCCTGCCGGGACAGCCTTCTCTGGAAACACCATATATTTT.

This clonotype was counted ten times or more. The V call is TRBV11-2, the J call TRBJ2-5, with a possible D match to TRBD1 (6 bases). V was clipped by 5 bases and J by 9 bases, with 19 bases between them. The CDR3 covers 14 residues. Germline CDR1 SGHAT, CDR2 FQNNGV. CDR3 nucleotide sequence: TGTGCCAGCAGCCCGTCGGACAGAAGGCAGGCCCAGTACTTC. As protein: CASSPSDRRQAQYF.

The J gene is TRBJ1-2, the V gene TRBV6-2 or TRBV6-3; weak D call: TRBD1 (5 bases). Germline CDR1 MNHEY, CDR2 SVGEGT. V shed 7 bases and J shed 2 bases, with 11 bases lying between them. This CDR3 comprises 13 residues. The CDR3 DNA follows: TGTGCCAGCATGCCCAGGGCCAACTATGGCTACACCTTC. Translating gives CASMPRANYGYTF.

The chain carries TRBV5-1 and TRBJ2-1, with D unresolved. From germline, CDR1 is SGHRS and CDR2 YFSETQ. V lost 1 base, J lost 5 bases, and 13 bases lay in between. CDR3 length: 15 residues. The CDR3 loop is CASSLLGWLNNEQFF. The CDR3 DNA reads TGCGCCAGCAGCTTGTTAGGATGGTTGAACAATGAGCAGTTCTTC.

This clonotype appeared a few times. CDR3 region: CASSWGGYNEQFF. The DNA for the CDR3 is TGTGCCAGCAGCTGGGGCGGATACAATGAGCAGTTCTTC. The rearrangement links TRBV5-5 to TRBJ2-1; a possible D gene is TRBD1 (5 bases). The CDR3 contains 13 residues. V was clipped by 3 bases and J by 4 bases, with 8 bases between them. Germline V gene lookup returns CDR1 SGHKS and CDR2 YYEKEE (reference sequence).

A remark on this clonotype: This sequence may be a read error, since a much larger clone differs from it by one base. The chain joins TRBV6-1 to TRBJ2-3; D is ambiguous. The length of the CDR3 is 15 residues. V was pared by 2 bases and J by 5 bases, with 14 bases between. Germline-derived CDR1 and CDR2 are MNHNS and SASEGT. CDR3 amino acids: CASSEPAFRVDTQYF. The CDR3, as DNA: TGTGCCAGCAGTGAACCCGCTTTCCGCGTAGATACGCAGTATTTT.

This chain links TRBV10-3 with TRBJ2-1, with 14 nucleotides matching TRBD2. The germline CDR1 and CDR2 sequences are ENHRY and SYGVKD. Germline trimming cut 6 bases from V and 9 bases from J; bases unmatched to any gene: 7. The length of the CDR3 is 15 residues. CDR3 amino acids: CAISAGLAGASEQFF. As DNA, the CDR3 is TGTGCCATCAGCGCGGGACTAGCGGGAGCTAGTGAGCAGTTCTTC.

This sequence joins TRBV6-2 or TRBV6-3 and TRBJ2-5; no definite D call. Trimming removed 0 bases at V and 7 bases at J, with 6 bases between. This CDR3 is 12 amino acids long. Germline V CDR1 and CDR2: MNHEY, SVGEGT. Here the CDR3 DNA reads TGTGCCAGCAGTTACTCGATGGCGACCCAGTACTTC. Protein sequence: CASSYSMATQYF.

Worth noting for this clonotype: This may be a read error: a much more frequent sequence differs by one nucleotide. The CDR3 does not close with the conserved phenylalanine or tryptophan, likely indicating a read error. This CDR3 reads CASSRLTGVEEQYL. The CDR3 DNA is TGTGCCAGCAGCAGACTGACAGGGGTCGAGGAGCAGTACCTC. The chain is built from TRBV12-3 or TRBV12-4 and TRBJ2-7; 8 bases line up with TRBD1. The CDR3 runs 14 residues. The ends lost 6 bases at V and 7 bases at J; junction bases unmatched: 11.

Ten or more counts support this clonotype. The chain couples TRBV6-1 to TRBJ2-7; 12 bases align to TRBD2. Trimming cost V 3 bases and J 3 bases; bases outside gene matches: 6. The CDR3 runs to 16 residues. Per germline, CDR1 MNHNS and CDR2 SASEGT. CDR3 in DNA: TGTGCCAGCAGTGACCGACTAGCGGGAGACCTCTACGAGCAGTACTTC. Protein: CASSDRLAGDLYEQYF.

To note about this clonotype: With a much larger clone just one base away, this may be a read error. The V call is TRBV6-2 or TRBV6-3, the J call TRBJ2-1; D is possibly TRBD1 (6 bases). The length of the CDR3 is 14 residues. Trimming removed 11 bases from V and 8 bases from J, with 22 bases in between. In germline, CDR1 is MNHEY, CDR2 SVGEGT. The CDR3: CAGMWGRGKDEQFF. In nucleotides, the CDR3 is TGTGCCGGCATGTGGGGGCGAGGTAAAGATGAGCAGTTCTTC.